Listed here is a single TCR beta chain. Its cognate antigen is unknown. TCRdb ran MiXCR on the 5' RACE reads and lists one entry per CDR3 protein. The sample lists some 500,000 distinct CDR3 sequences; about 20% were seen once. This sample was included in a study of identical twins. General study results and limits: While abundant cord blood beta clonotypes carried fewer insertions, memory repertoires showed no such pattern.

Healthy Caucasians alone served as donors. The same sample was also used in a study of T cells expressing NK-cell markers. That study adds: According to the study, TCR beta repertoires originated from sorted CD3+CD56+NKG2C+, CD3+CD56+NKG2C- and CD3+CD56-NKG2C+ T cells. The leading position in the CD3+CD56-NKG2C+ fraction of several donors also went to these clonotypes.

The sequenced material came from CD4+ T cells sorted from blood. The origin of this receptor is a young woman in good health.

For the CDR3, the DNA is TGTGCCAGCAGTGAGATAATCCCCACCGGGGAGCTGTTTTTT. Protein sequence: CASSEIIPTGELFF. The chain recombines TRBV6-1 with TRBJ2-2; D unclear. Germline lookup yields CDR1 MNHNS and CDR2 SASEGT. V gave up 3 bases and J gave up 4 bases, with 9 bases separating them. The CDR3 has 14 amino acids.